Listed below are T cell receptor beta chains from one sample, sequenced in a study of blood T cell repertoires in COVID-19. Method: immunoSEQ multiplex PCR; TCRdb's copy keeps in-frame clones and lacks some. This sample carries 430,000 or so clones, 70% to 90% of them seen once, and the ten largest clones take roughly 0.87%. Sequencing was done on a sample of peripheral blood. These receptors were taken from a man between 18 and 29 years old with COVID-19, enrolled during active disease. Both conserved end residues are trimmed from each CDR3. Rows give clone size only sometimes, using once, few, many, or a class for an expanded clone.

abundance,j_gene,v_gene,CDR3aa
NA,TRBJ1-4,TRBV23-1,ASSIPGQGNEKLF
once,TRBJ2-7,TRBV5-4,ASSLGAQTGSYEQY
NA,TRBJ2-7,TRBV4-2,ASSQALAGGVGYEQY
NA,TRBJ2-7,TRBV6-5,ASSYSDTPSYEQY
few,TRBJ2-7,TRBV19,ASSAGLAGAPYEQY
NA,TRBJ2-1,TRBV7-6,ASSLVRDRSNRLF
few,TRBJ1-5,TRBV7-9,ASSPGTGNVQPQH
NA,TRBJ2-7,TRBV15,ATSTTGDYEQY
few,TRBJ2-7,TRBV27,ASSLLPGAYEQY
NA,TRBJ2-7,TRBV5-6,ASSVGLAVASYEQY
NA,TRBJ2-5,TRBV5-6,ASSFWEVETQY
once,TRBJ2-7,TRBV19,ASSMASGGLPTYEQY
NA,TRBJ2-2,TRBV5-4,ASSLFAGAGVIGELF
NA,TRBJ2-7,TRBV11-3,ASSLGAAPRDEQY
once,TRBJ1-1,TRBV27,ASSETGVITEAF
NA,TRBJ2-7,TRBV5-4,ASSAEAGSYEQY
NA,TRBJ1-6,TRBV6-5,ASRTGSNSPLH
NA,TRBJ2-4,TRBV18,ASSPFRNLAGAKNIQY
NA,TRBJ1-1,TRBV5-4,ASSQTGTGGLRFNTEAF
NA,TRBJ2-5,TRBV11-2,APAGYQETQY
NA,TRBJ2-3,TRBV15,ATSTGTSGLQADTQY
NA,TRBJ2-7,TRBV27,ASSPAGGHSYEQY
NA,TRBJ2-3,TRBV13,ASRRETDTQY
NA,TRBJ1-3,TRBV6-5,ATFRQVRTNTIY
NA,TRBJ2-7,TRBV4-2,ASKGLAPNTYEQY
once,TRBJ1-5,TRBV7-9,ASSPPGQDSPQH
NA,TRBJ1-2,TRBV4-1,ASSQETLTGFGYT
NA,TRBJ2-7,TRBV7-8,ASSLRAGVYEQY
NA,TRBJ1-1,TRBV7-9,ASSLNGQAIAF
NA,TRBJ1-2,TRBV19,ASSIAGTGGFGWFGYT
NA,TRBJ2-1,TRBV28,ASREAVPGLAGIEQF
once,TRBJ2-7,TRBV2,ASRRDTSYEQY
NA,TRBJ1-2,TRBV29-1,STTTGSMTGYT
NA,TRBJ1-3,TRBV5-4,ASSLNSLSGNTIY
NA,TRBJ1-5,TRBV10-3,AISTGGEGVGSNQPQH
NA,TRBJ2-2,TRBV9,ASSSGGTGELF
NA,TRBJ1-2,TRBV3-1/TRBV3-2,ASSPFKTNYGYT
NA,TRBJ2-2,TRBV27,ASSPRTGTTGELF
NA,TRBJ2-3,TRBV11-3,PPPGCGGLYTDTQY
NA,TRBJ2-7,TRBV6-6,ASSYFSSGAYEQY
NA,TRBJ2-2,TRBV3-1/TRBV3-2,ASSSGHAAGELF
NA,TRBJ2-5,TRBV19,ANPSGSGGTQETQY
once,TRBJ2-5,TRBV19,ASSRGPGTGGQETQY
NA,TRBJ2-7,TRBV13,ASSSAPGTSRGEQY
NA,TRBJ2-5,TRBV7-3,ASSLQRGETQY
NA,TRBJ2-7,TRBV13,ASSSTAGPSYEQY
NA,TRBJ2-3,TRBV5-4,ASSLGQATSTDTQY
NA,TRBJ2-7,TRBV5-1,ASSQVAGGSYEQY
NA,TRBJ2-5,TRBV28,ASSLPSTGQETQY
NA,TRBJ1-5,TRBV7-2,ASSSNSNQPQH
NA,TRBJ2-6,TRBV7-2,ASSPRSGTGNSGANVLT
NA,TRBJ2-2,TRBV19,ASSIGRGTGELF